This TCR beta chain was identified in a study of early T cells in non-severe SARS-CoV-2 infection. Notes on the study in general: Private and CD4 specificities were missed by VDJdb matching, which favored anti-spike CD8 responses.

Note on this clonotype: Its cognate antigen is unknown.

Unique molecular identifiers tagged individual cDNA molecules. TCRdb redid the calling of the 5' RACE reads with MiXCR, one entry per CDR3 protein. The sample holds 95,000 to 120,000 distinct CDR3 sequences; 9.5% to 13% are singletons and the top ten take approximately 3.1%. Sequencing used whole blood. The source is an adult who was a healthcare worker with PCR-confirmed SARS-CoV-2 infection or an uninfected control (not recorded which).

CDR3 nucleotide sequence: TGTGCCAGCAGCCCAAGTAACGAGCAGTACTTC. Its protein is CASSPSNEQYF. The chain joins TRBV7-9 to TRBJ2-7; no firm D call. This CDR3 has 11 residues. With 5 bases removed from V and 5 bases from J, the gap between germline ends came to 7 bases. Germline CDR1 is SEHNR and CDR2 is FQNEAQ (reference sequence).